This T cell receptor beta chain was captured by sequencing in a study of blood T cell repertoires in COVID-19. The protocol was immunoSEQ multiplex PCR, while the TCRdb copy is restricted to in-frame clones and leaves out a portion. The sample yields almost 200,000 clones, more than 80% seen once. Many counts were recorded for this clone. V gave up 4 bases and J gave up 2 bases; unmatched junction bases: 4. The CDR3 has 16 residues. CDR1 MNHNY and CDR2 SVGAGI come from the germline V gene (reference sequence). Sequencing was performed on PBMCs or T cells enriched from blood (not recorded which). The chain joins TRBV6-6 to TRBJ2-1; 11 bases are shared with TRBD2. This receptor was taken from a woman aged 18-29 years who had recovered from COVID-19. CDR3 in amino acids: CASSWLAGGPYNEQFF. The CDR3 coding sequence is TGTGCCAGCAGTTGGCTAGCGGGGGGACCCTACAATGAGCAGTTCTTC.